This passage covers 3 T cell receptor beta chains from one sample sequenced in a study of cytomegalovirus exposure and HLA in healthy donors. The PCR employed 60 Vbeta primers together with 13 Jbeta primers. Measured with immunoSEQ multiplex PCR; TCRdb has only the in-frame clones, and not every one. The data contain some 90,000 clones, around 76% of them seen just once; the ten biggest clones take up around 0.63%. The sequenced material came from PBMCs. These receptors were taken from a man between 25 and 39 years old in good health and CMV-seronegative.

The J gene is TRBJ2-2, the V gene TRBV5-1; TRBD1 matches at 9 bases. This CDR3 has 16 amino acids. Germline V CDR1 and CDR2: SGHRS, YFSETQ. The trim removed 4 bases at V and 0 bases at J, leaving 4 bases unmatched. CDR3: CASSPGTGPNTGELFF. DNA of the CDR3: TGCGCCAGCAGCCCAGGGACAGGGCCGAACACCGGGGAGCTGTTTTTT. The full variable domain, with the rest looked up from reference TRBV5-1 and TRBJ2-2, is KAGVTQTPRYLIKTRGQQVTLSCSPISGHRSVSWYQQTPGQGLQFLFEYFSETQRNKGNFPGRFSGRQFSNSRSEMNVSTLELGDSALYLCASSPGTGPNTGELFFGEGSRLTVL.

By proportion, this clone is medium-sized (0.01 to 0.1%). The CDR3 DNA follows: TGTGCCAGCAGCCTCTGGACAGGGTATGGCTACACCTTC. Protein: CASSLWTGYGYTF. V is TRBV5-6 and J is TRBJ1-2; 8 bases are a match to TRBD1. J was trimmed by 5 bases and V by 4 bases; bases with no gene match: 4. The germline CDR1 and CDR2 sequences are SGHDT and YYEEEE. This CDR3 has 13 amino acids.

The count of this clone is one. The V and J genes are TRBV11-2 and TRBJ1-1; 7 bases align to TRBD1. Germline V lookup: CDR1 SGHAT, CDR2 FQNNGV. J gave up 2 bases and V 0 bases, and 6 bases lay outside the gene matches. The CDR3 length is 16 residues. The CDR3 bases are TGTGCCAGCAGCTTAGAACGGACAGGAGCCAACACTGAAGCTTTCTTT. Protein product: CASSLERTGANTEAFF.